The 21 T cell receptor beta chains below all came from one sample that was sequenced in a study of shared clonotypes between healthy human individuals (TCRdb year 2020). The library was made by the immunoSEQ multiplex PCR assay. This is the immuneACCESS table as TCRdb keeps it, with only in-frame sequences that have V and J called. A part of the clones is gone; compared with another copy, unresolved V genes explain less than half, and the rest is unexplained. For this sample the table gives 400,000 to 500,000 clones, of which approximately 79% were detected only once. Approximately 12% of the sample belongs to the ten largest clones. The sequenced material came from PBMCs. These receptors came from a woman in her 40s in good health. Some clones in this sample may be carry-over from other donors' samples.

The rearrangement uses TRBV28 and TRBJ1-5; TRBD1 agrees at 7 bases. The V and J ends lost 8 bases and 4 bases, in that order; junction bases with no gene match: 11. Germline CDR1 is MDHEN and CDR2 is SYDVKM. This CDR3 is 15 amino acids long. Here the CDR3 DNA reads TGTGCCAGCTACGAGGGGGCGCGGCTTAATCAGCCCCAGCATTTT. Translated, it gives CASYEGARLNQPQHF. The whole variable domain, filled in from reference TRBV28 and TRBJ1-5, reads DVKVTQSSRYLVKRTGEKVFLECVQDMDHENMFWYRQDPGLGLRLIYFSYDVKMKEKGDIPEGYSVSREKKERFSLILESASTNQTSMYLCASYEGARLNQPQHFGDGTRLSIL.

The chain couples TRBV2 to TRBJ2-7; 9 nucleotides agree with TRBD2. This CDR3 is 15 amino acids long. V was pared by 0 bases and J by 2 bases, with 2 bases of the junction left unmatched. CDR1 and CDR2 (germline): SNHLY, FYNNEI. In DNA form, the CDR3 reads TGTGCCAGCAGTGAAGCTAGCGGGGGCCCCTACGAGCAGTACTTC. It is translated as CASSEASGGPYEQYF.

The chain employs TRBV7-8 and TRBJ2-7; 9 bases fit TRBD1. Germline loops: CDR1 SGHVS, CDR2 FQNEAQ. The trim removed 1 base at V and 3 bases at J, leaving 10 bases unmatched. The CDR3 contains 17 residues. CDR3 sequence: CASSLVQSGTGYYEQYF. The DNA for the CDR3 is TGTGCCAGCAGCTTAGTACAGTCCGGGACAGGGTACTACGAGCAGTACTTC.

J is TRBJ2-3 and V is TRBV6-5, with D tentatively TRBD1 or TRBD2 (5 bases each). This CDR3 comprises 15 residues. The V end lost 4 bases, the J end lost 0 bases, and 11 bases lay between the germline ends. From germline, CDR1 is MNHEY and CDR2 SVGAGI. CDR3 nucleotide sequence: TGTGCCAGCAGTTTGGGGGAGCCAAGCACAGATACGCAGTATTTT. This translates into CASSLGEPSTDTQYF.

CDR3 amino acids: CSVPGLAETQYF. CDR3 DNA: TGCAGCGTCCCCGGACTAGCAGAGACCCAGTACTTC. The rearrangement links TRBV29-1 to TRBJ2-5, with 8 nucleotides matching TRBD2. Trimming cost V 6 bases and J 4 bases; bases outside gene matches: 4. The V gene's germline CDR1 is SQVTM and CDR2 ANQGSEA. CDR3 length: 12 residues.

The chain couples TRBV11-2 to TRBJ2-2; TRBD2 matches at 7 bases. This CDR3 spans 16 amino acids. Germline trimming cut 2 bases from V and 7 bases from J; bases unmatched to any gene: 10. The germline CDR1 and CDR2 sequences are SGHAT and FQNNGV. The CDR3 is CASSLRGGRAGGELFF. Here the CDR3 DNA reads TGTGCCAGCAGCTTACGTGGCGGGAGAGCCGGCGGGGAGCTGTTTTTT.

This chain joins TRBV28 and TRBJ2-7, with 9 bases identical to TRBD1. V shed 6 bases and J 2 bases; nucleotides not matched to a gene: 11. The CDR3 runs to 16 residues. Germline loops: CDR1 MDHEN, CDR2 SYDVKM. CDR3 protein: CASSFNSGTGPYEQYF. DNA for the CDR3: TGTGCCAGCAGCTTTAATTCCGGGACAGGGCCCTACGAGCAGTACTTC.

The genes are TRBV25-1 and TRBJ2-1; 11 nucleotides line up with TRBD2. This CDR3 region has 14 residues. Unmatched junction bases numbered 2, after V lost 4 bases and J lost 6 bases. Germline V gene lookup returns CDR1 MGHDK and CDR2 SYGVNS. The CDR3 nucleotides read TGTGCCAGCAGTGGGCTAGCGGGAGGCAATGAGCAGTTCTTC. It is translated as CASSGLAGGNEQFF.

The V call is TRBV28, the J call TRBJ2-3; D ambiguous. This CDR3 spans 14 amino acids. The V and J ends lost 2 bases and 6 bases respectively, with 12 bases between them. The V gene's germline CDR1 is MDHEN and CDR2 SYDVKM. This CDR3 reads CASSLTSPWDTQYF. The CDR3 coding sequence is TGTGCCAGCAGTTTAACGAGCCCTTGGGATACGCAGTATTTT.

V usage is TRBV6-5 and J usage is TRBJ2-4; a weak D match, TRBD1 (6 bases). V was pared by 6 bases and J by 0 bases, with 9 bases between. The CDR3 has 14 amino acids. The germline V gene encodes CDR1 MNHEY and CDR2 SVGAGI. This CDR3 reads CASSRGGAKNIQYF. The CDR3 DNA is TGTGCCAGCAGCCGAGGGGGAGCCAAAAACATTCAGTACTTC.

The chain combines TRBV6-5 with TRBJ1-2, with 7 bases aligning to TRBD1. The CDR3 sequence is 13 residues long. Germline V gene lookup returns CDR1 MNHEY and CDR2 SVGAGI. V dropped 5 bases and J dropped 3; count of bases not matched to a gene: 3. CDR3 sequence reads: CASSVGQYYGYTF. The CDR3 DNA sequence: TGTGCCAGCAGTGTGGGACAGTACTATGGCTACACCTTC.

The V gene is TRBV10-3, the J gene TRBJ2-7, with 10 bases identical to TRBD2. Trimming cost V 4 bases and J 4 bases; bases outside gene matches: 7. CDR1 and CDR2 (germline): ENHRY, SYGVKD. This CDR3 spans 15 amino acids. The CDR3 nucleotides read TGTGCCATCAGTGCTGGAGCGGGAGGGATGTACGAGCAGTACTTC. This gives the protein CAISAGAGGMYEQYF.

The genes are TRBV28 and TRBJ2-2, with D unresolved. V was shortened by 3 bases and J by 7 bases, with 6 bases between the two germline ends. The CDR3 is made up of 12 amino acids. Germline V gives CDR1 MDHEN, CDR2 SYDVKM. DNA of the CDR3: TGTGCCAGCAGTTTGTTCGTCGGGGAGCTGTTTTTT. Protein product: CASSLFVGELFF.

The CDR3 region is CASSFTQETQYF. The DNA for the CDR3 is TGTGCCAGCAGCTTCACCCAAGAGACCCAGTACTTC. The V and J genes are TRBV7-9 and TRBJ2-5; no definite D call. CDR3 length equals 12 residues. The V and J ends lost 3 bases and 1 base respectively, with 3 bases between them. CDR1 and CDR2 (germline): SEHNR, FQNEAQ (reference sequence).

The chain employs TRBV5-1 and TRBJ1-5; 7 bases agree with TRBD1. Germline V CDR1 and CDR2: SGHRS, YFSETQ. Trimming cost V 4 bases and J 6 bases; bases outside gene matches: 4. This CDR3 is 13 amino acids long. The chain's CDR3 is CASSTAGGQPQHF. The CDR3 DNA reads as TGCGCCAGCAGCACAGCAGGGGGTCAGCCCCAGCATTTT. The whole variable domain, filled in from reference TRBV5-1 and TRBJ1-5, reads KAGVTQTPRYLIKTRGQQVTLSCSPISGHRSVSWYQQTPGQGLQFLFEYFSETQRNKGNFPGRFSGRQFSNSRSEMNVSTLELGDSALYLCASSTAGGQPQHFGDGTRLSIL.

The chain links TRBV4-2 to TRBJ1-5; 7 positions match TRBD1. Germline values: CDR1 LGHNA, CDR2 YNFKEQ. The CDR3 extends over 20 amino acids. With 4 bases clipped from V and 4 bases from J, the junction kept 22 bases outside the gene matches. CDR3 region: CASSPDLKWTGRGVNQPQHF. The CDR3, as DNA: TGTGCCAGCAGCCCCGACCTAAAATGGACAGGTCGAGGGGTGAATCAGCCCCAGCATTTT.

CDR3 region: CASSDVAGQGGQPQHF. CDR3 bases: TGTGCCAGCAGTGATGTAGCGGGACAGGGCGGCCAGCCCCAGCATTTT. This sequence joins TRBV2 and TRBJ1-5, with 9 bases identical to TRBD1. In germline, CDR1 is SNHLY, CDR2 FYNNEI. This CDR3 contains 16 residues. V was clipped by 3 bases and J by 7 bases; unmatched bases: 10.

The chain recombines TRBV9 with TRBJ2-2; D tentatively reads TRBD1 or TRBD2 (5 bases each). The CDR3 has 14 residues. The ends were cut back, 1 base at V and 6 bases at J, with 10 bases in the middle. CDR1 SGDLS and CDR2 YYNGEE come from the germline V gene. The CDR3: CASSVLGVSGELFF. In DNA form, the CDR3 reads TGTGCCAGCAGCGTATTGGGGGTTTCCGGGGAGCTGTTTTTT.

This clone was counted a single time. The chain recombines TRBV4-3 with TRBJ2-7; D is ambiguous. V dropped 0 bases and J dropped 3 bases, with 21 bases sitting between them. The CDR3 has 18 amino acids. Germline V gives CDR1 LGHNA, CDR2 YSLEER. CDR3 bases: TGCGCCAGCAGCCAAGATCGTGGAAGAAAAGCCCAGTTCTACGAGCAGTACTTC. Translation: CASSQDRGRKAQFYEQYF.

The CDR3 protein is CASSIRGSTGELFF. The CDR3 DNA is TGTGCCAGTAGTATACGTGGGAGTACCGGGGAGCTGTTTTTT. The chain uses TRBV19 and TRBJ2-2; possibly TRBD2 for D (5 bases). This CDR3 contains 14 residues. The germline CDR1 and CDR2 sequences are LNHDA and SQIVND (reference sequence). V lost 2 bases and J lost 5, with 9 bases in between.

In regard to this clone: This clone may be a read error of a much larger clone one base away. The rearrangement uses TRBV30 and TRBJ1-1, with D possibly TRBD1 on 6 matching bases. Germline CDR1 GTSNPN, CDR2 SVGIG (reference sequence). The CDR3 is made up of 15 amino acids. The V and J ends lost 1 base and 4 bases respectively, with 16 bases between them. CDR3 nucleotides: TGTGCCTGGAGTGCCGGCGGACAGTTGAGCACTGAAGCTTTCTTT. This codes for CAWSAGGQLSTEAFF. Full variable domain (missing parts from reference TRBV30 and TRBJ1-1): SQTIHQWPATLVQPVGSPLSLECTVEGTSNPNLYWYRQAAGRGLQLLFYSVGIGQISSEVPQNLSASRPQDRQFILSSKKLLLSDSGFYLCAWSAGGQLSTEAFFGQGTRLTVV.